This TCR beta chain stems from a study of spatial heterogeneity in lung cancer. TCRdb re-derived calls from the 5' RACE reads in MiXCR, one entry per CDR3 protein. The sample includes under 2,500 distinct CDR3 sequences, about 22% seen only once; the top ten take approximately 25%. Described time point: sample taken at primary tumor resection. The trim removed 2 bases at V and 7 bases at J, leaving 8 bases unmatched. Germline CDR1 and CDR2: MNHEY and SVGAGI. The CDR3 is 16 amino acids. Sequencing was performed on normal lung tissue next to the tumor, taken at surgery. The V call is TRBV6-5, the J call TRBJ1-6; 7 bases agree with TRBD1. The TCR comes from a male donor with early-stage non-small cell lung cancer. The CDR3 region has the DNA TGTGCCAGCAGTTACCTCCCCGGGGACAGAAATTCACCCCTCCACTTT. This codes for CASSYLPGDRNSPLHF.